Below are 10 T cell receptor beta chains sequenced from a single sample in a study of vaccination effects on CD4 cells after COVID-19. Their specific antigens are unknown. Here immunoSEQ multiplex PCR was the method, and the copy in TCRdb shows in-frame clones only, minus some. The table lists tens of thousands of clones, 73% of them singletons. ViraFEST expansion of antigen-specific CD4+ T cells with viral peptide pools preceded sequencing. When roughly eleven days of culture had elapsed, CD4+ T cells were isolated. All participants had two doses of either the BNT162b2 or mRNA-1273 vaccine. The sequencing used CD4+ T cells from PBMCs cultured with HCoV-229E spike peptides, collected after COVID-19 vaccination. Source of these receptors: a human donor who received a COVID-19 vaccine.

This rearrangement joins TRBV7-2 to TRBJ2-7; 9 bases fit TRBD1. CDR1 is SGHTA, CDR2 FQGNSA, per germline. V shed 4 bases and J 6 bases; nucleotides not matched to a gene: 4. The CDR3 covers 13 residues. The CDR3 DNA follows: TGTGCCAGCAGCTCCGAGGGACAGGGCGAGCAGTACGTC. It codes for CASSSEGQGEQYV.

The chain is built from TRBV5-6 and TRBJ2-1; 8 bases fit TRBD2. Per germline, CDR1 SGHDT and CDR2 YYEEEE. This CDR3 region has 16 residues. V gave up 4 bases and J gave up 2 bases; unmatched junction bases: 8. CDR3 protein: CASSNSGVTAYNEQFF. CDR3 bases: TGTGCCAGCAGCAATAGCGGGGTCACCGCCTACAATGAGCAGTTCTTC.

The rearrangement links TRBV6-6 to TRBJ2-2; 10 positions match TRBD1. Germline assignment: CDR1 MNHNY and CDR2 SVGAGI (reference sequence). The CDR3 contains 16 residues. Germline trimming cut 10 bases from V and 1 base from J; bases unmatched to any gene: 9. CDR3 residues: CATPGTGAQNTGELFF. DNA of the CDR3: TGTGCCACGCCAGGGACAGGGGCCCAGAACACCGGGGAGCTGTTTTTT.

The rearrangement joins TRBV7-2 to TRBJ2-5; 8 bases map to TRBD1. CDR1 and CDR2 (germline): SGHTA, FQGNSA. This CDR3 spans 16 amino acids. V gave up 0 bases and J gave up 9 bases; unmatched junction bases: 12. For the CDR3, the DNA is TGTGCCAGCAGCTTAGCGCCAACCGGACAGGGTGGGGCCCAGTACTTC. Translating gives CASSLAPTGQGGAQYF.

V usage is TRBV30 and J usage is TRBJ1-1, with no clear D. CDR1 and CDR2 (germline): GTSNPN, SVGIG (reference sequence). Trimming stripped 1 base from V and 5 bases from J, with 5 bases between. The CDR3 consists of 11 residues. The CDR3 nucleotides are TGTGCCTGGAGTGGGAGAACTGAAGCTTTCTTT. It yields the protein CAWSGRTEAFF.

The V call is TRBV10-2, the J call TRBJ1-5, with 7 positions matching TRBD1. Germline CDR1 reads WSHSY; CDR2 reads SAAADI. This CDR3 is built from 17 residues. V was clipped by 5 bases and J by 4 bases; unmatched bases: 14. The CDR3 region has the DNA TGCGCCAGCAGTCAGAGGGGGCGGCAGTTAGGGAATCAGCCCCAGCATTTT. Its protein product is CASSQRGRQLGNQPQHF.

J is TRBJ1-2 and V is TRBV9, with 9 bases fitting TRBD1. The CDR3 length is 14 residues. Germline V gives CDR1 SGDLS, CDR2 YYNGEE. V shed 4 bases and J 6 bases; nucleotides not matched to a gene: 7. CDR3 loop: CASSSQGAWDGYTF. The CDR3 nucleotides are TGTGCCAGCAGCTCACAGGGGGCGTGGGATGGCTACACCTTC.

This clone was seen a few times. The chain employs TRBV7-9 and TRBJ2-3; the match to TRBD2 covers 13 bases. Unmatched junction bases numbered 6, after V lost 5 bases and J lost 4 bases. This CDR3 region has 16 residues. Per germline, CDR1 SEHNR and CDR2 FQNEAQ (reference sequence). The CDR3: CASSTSGGAGADTQYF. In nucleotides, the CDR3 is TGTGCCAGCAGCACTAGCGGGGGGGCAGGGGCAGATACGCAGTATTTT.

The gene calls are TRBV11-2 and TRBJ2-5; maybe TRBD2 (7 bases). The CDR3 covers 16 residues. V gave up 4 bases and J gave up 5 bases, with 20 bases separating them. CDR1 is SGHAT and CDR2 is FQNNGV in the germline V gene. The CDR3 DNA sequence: TGTGCCAGCAGCTCGCGCGGGGGCCGAGGGTATGAGACCCAGTACTTC. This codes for CASSSRGGRGYETQYF. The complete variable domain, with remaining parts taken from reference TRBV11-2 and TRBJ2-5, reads EAGVAQSPRYKIIEKRQSVAFWCNPISGHATLYWYQQILGQGPKLLIQFQNNGVVDDSQLPKDRFSAERLKGVDSTLKIQPAKLEDSAVYLCASSSRGGRGYETQYFGPGTRLLVL.

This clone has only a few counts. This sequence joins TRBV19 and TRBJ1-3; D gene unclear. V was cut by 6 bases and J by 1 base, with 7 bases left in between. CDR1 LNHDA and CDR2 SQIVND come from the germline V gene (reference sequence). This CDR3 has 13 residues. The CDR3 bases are TGTGCCAGTAGAAGTGATTCTGGAAACACCATATATTTT. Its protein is CASRSDSGNTIYF.